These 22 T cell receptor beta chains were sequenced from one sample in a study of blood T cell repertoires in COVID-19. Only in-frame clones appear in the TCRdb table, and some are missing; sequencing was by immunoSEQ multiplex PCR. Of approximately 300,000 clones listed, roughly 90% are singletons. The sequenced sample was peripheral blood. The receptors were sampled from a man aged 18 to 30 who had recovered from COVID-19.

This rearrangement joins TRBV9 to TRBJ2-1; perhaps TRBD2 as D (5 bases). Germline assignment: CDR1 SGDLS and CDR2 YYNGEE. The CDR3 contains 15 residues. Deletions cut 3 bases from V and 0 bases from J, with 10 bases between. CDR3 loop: CASSDSGSSYNEQFF. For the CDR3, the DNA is TGTGCCAGCAGCGATTCGGGGAGCTCCTACAATGAGCAGTTCTTC.

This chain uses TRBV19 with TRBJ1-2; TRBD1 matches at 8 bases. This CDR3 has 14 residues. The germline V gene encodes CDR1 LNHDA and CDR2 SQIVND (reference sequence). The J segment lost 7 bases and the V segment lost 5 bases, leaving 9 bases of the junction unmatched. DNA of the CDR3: TGTGCCAGTAGTGAATACCCAGGGGGCAGTGGCTACACCTTC. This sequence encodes CASSEYPGGSGYTF.

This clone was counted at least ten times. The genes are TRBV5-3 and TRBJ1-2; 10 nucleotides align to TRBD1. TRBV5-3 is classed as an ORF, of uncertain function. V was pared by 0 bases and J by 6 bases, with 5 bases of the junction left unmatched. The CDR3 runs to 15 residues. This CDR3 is CARSLGGDRGDGYTF. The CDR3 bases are TGTGCCAGAAGCTTGGGCGGGGACAGGGGCGATGGCTACACCTTC.

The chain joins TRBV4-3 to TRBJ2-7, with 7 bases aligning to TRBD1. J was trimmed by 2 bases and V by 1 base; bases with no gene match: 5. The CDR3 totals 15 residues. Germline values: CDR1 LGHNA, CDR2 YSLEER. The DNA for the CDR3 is TGCGCCAGCAGCCAAGGAGAGGGGGCTGCCTACGAGCAGTACTTC. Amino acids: CASSQGEGAAYEQYF.

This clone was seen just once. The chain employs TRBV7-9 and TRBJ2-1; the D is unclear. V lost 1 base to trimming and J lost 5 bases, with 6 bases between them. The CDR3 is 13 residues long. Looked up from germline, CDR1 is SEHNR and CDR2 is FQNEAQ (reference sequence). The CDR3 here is CASSLVTHNEQFF. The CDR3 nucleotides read TGTGCCAGCAGCTTAGTGACTCACAATGAGCAGTTCTTC.

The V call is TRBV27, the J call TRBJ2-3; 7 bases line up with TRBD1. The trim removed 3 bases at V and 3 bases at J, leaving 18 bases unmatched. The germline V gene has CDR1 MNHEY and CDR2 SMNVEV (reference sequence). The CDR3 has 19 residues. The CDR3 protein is CASSFIGIGAGGPTDTQYF. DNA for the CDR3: TGTGCCAGCAGTTTTATAGGGATCGGGGCAGGGGGTCCGACAGATACGCAGTATTTT.

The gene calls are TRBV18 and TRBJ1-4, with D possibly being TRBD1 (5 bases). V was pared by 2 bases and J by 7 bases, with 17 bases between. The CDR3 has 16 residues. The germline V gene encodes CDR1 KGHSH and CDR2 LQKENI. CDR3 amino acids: CASSPAQGGGGEKLFF. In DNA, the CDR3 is TGTGCCAGCTCACCAGCCCAGGGAGGCGGGGGTGAAAAACTGTTTTTT.

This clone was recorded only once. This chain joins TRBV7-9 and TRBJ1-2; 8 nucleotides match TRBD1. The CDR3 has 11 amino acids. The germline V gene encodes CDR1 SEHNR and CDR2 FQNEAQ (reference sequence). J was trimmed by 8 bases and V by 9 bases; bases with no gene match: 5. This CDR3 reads CARDRVDGYTF. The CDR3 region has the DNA TGTGCCAGGGACAGGGTAGACGGCTACACCTTC.

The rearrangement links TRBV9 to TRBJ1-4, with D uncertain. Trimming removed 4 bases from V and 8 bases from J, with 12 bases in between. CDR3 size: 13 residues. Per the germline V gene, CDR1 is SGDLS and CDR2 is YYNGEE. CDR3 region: CASSSPLGEKLFF. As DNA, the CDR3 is TGTGCCAGCAGCTCCCCTCTTGGCGAAAAACTGTTTTTT.

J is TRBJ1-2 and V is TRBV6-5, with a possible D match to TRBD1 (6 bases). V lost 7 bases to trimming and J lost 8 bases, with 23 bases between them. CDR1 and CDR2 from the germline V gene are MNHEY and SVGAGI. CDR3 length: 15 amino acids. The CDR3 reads CASTKTQTGRLGYTF. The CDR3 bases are TGTGCCAGCACCAAAACACAGACAGGCCGTCTGGGCTACACCTTC.

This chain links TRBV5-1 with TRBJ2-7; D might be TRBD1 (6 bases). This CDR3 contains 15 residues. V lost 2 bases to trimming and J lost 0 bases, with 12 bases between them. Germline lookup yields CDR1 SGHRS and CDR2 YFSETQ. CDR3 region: CASSFYRTASYEQYF. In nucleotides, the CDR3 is TGCGCCAGCAGCTTTTATAGGACAGCCTCCTACGAGCAGTACTTC.

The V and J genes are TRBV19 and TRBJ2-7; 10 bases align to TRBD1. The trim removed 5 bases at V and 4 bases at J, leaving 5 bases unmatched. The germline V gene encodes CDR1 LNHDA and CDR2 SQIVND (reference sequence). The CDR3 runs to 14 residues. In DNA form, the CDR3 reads TGTGCCAGTAGTTGGGGACAGGGGTTGTACGAGCAGTACTTC. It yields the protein CASSWGQGLYEQYF.

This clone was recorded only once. The CDR3 coding sequence is TGTGCCAGTAGTTCCCCAGGAACTTCCGAGCAGTACTTC. It translates to CASSSPGTSEQYF. The chain has TRBV19 and TRBJ2-7; the D is unclear. V was trimmed by 5 bases and J by 6 bases, leaving 14 bases between them. CDR3 length: 13 amino acids. Germline V CDR1 and CDR2: LNHDA, SQIVND (reference sequence).

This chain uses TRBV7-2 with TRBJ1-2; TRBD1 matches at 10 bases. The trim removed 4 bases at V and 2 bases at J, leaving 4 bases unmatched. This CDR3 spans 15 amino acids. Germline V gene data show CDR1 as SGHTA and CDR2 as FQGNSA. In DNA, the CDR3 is TGTGCCAGCAGCTGGGGGACAGGGGCGAACTATGGCTACACCTTC. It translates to CASSWGTGANYGYTF.

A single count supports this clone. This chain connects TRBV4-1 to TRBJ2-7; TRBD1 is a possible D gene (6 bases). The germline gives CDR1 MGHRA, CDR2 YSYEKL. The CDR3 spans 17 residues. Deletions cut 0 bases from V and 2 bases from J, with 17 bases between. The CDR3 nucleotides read TGCGCCAGCAGCCAAGAAGGGTCGACAGGTTTTACCTACGAGCAGTACTTC. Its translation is CASSQEGSTGFTYEQYF.

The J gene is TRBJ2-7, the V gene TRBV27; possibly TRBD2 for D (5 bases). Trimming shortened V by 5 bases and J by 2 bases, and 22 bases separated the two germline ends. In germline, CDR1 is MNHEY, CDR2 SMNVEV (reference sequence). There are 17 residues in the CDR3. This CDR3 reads CASSPQNGVEAAYEQYF. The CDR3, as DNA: TGTGCCAGCAGTCCCCAGAACGGGGTAGAAGCTGCCTACGAGCAGTACTTC.

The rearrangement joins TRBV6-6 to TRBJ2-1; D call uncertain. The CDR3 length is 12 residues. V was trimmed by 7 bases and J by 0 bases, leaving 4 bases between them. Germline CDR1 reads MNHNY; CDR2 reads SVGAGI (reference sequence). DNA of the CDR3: TGTGCCAGCATGAGCTCCTACAATGAGCAGTTCTTC. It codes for CASMSSYNEQFF.

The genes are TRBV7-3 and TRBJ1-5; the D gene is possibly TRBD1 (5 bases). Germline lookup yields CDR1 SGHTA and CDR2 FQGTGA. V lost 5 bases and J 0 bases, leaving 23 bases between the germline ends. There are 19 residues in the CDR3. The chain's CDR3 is CASSPSQGALNRSNQPQHF. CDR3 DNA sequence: TGTGCCAGCAGCCCAAGTCAAGGGGCGTTGAATCGTAGCAATCAGCCCCAGCATTTT.

CDR3 protein: CASSEATGTVLGYTF. CDR3 sequence (DNA): TGTGCCAGCAGTGAAGCCACAGGTACCGTACTAGGCTACACCTTC. The chain employs TRBV2 and TRBJ1-2, with D maybe TRBD1 (5 bases). The V gene's germline CDR1 is SNHLY and CDR2 FYNNEI. V lost 0 bases and J 8 bases, leaving 16 bases between the germline ends. The CDR3 extends over 15 amino acids.

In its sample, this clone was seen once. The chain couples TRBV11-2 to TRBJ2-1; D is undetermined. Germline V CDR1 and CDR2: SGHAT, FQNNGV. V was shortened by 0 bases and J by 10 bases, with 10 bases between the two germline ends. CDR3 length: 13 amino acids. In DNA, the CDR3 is TGTGCCAGCAGCTTAGATCTTGGCAGGGAGCAGTTCTTC. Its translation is CASSLDLGREQFF.

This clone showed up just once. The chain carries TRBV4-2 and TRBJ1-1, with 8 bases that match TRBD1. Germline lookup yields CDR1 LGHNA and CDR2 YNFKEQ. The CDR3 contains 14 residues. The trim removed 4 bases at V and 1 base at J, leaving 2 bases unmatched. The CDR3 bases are TGTGCCAGCAGCCGCGACAGGGGGAACACTGAAGCTTTCTTT. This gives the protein CASSRDRGNTEAFF.

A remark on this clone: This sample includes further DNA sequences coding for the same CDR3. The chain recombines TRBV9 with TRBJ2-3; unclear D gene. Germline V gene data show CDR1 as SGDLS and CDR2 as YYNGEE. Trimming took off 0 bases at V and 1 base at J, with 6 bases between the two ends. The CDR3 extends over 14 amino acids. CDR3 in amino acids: CASSVGRGTDTQYF. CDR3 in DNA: TGTGCCAGCAGCGTAGGTCGGGGCACAGATACGCAGTATTTT.